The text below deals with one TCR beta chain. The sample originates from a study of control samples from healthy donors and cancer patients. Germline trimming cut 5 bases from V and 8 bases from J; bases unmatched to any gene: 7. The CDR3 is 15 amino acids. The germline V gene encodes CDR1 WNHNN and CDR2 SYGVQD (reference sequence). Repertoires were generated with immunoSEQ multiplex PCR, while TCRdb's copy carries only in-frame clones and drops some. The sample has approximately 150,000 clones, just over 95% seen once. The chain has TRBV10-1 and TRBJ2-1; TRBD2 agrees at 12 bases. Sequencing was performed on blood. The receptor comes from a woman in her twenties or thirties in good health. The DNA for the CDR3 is TGCGCCAGCAGTTCAGGACTAGCGGGACAAGATGAGCAGTTCTTC. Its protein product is CASSSGLAGQDEQFF.